Following are 21 T cell receptor beta chains from one sample sequenced in a study of regulatory T cells in long-lasting Graves disease. The TCR beta library used iRepertoire HTBI primers with Arm-PCR amplification of CDR3. TCRdb analysed the multiplex PCR reads with MiXCR anew, one entry per CDR3 protein. The data contain some 420,000 distinct CDR3 sequences, around a fifth of them singletons. Time point meaning: persistent/refractory GD, antithyroid drugs over 5 years with positive TRAb. Following extraction of RNA from PBMCs, that RNA was used to make the TCR library. This material consisted of peripheral blood mononuclear cells (PBMCs), taken when the disease was refractory, from a patient treated with antithyroid drugs. Receptors originate from a female donor with Graves disease.

This clonotype was counted at least ten times. The chain combines TRBV28 with TRBJ1-1; the D is unclear. Between the trimmed V and J ends, which lost 11 bases and 3 bases, there was a span of 10 bases. The length of the CDR3 is 11 residues. Germline V gives CDR1 MDHEN, CDR2 SYDVKM. In DNA, the CDR3 is TGTGCCGCCGAATCAGACACTGAAGCTTTCTTT. This gives the protein CAAESDTEAFF.

This clonotype was picked up many times. The chain's CDR3 is CASTSPNSPLHF. CDR3 in DNA: TGTGCCAGCACCTCTCCTAATTCACCCCTCCACTTT. This chain joins TRBV5-5 and TRBJ1-6; D gene ambiguous. V was cut by 6 bases and J by 6 bases, with 7 bases left in between. The CDR3 spans 12 residues. Germline V gives CDR1 SGHKS, CDR2 YYEKEE (reference sequence).

The chain uses TRBV6-1 and TRBJ2-7; D unclear. The germline V gene has CDR1 MNHNS and CDR2 SASEGT. Trimming cost V 6 bases and J 1 base, with 19 bases left between them. The CDR3 length is 16 residues. In nucleotides, the CDR3 is TGTGCCAGCAGAATAACAGCAAAATTACCTTCCTACGAGCAGTACTTC. Translated, it gives CASRITAKLPSYEQYF.

This clonotype was seen at least ten times. The J gene is TRBJ1-2, the V gene TRBV28; D may be TRBD1 (6 bases). CDR1 and CDR2 from the germline V gene are MDHEN and SYDVKM. The CDR3 extends over 15 amino acids. Trimming stripped 5 bases from V and 8 bases from J, with 21 bases between. CDR3: CASSLGQWGSYGYTF. DNA for the CDR3: TGTGCCAGCAGTCTCGGACAGTGGGGATCATACGGCTACACCTTC.

This clonotype was seen ten or more times. The genes are TRBV2 and TRBJ2-1, with TRBD2 identical over 7 bases. Unmatched junction bases numbered 8, after V lost 7 bases and J lost 5 bases. The CDR3 totals 14 residues. Looked up from germline, CDR1 is SNHLY and CDR2 is FYNNEI. Written as DNA, the CDR3 is TGTGCCAGCAAGGTAGGGAGGGCCCACAATGAGCAGTTCTTC. Its protein product is CASKVGRAHNEQFF.

This clonotype came up many times. The V gene is TRBV12-3 or TRBV12-4, the J gene TRBJ1-2, with TRBD1 identical over 7 bases. The CDR3 has 14 amino acids. The V segment lost 7 bases and the J segment 3 bases; nucleotides outside the gene matches: 8. The CDR3 nucleotides read TGTGCCAGCACGATGAGAGGGGGCGACTATGGCTACACCTTC. It yields the protein CASTMRGGDYGYTF.

Comments on this clonotype: The junction and the germline gene differ at one end; a read error may be behind it. This rearrangement joins TRBV2 to TRBJ1-2, with D maybe TRBD1 (5 bases). The CDR3 contains 13 residues. Germline CDR1 SNHLY, CDR2 FYNNEI. The CDR3, as DNA: TGTGCCAGCAGGGAAGGGGATAACTATGGCTACACCTTC. It translates to CASREGDNYGYTF.

This clonotype was seen repeatedly, ten times or more. This chain uses TRBV12-3 or TRBV12-4 with TRBJ2-5, with 7 bases matching TRBD1. Unmatched junction bases numbered 6, after V lost 1 base and J lost 1 base. The CDR3 runs 16 residues. This chain's CDR3 is CASSLDAEGAQETQYF. The CDR3 DNA follows: TGTGCCAGCAGTTTAGACGCCGAGGGGGCCCAAGAGACCCAGTACTTC.

This rearrangement joins TRBV7-3 to TRBJ1-6, with D maybe TRBD1 (6 bases). CDR3 length: 14 residues. V gave up 4 bases and J gave up 10 bases, with 14 bases separating them. Germline loops: CDR1 SGHTA, CDR2 FQGTGA. CDR3 loop: CASSSQGSGSPLHF. The CDR3 DNA sequence: TGTGCCAGCAGCTCACAGGGAAGTGGATCACCCCTCCACTTT.

This clonotype was picked up a small number of times. CDR3 DNA sequence: TGTGCCAGCAGCTGGCCGACAGGGTGGGAGAGCACCGGGGAGCTGTTTTTT. This translates into CASSWPTGWESTGELFF. The chain recombines TRBV11-2 with TRBJ2-2, with TRBD1 matching 7 bases. J lost 4 bases, V lost 4 bases, and 12 bases had no gene match. The CDR3 sequence is 17 residues long. Germline-derived CDR1 and CDR2 are SGHAT and FQNNGV. The full variable domain, its missing parts supplied by reference TRBV11-2 and TRBJ2-2, is EAGVAQSPRYKIIEKRQSVAFWCNPISGHATLYWYQQILGQGPKLLIQFQNNGVVDDSQLPKDRFSAERLKGVDSTLKIQPAKLEDSAVYLCASSWPTGWESTGELFFGEGSRLTVL.

This chain links TRBV11-3 with TRBJ2-4; D is possibly TRBD2 (6 bases). In germline, CDR1 is SGHNT, CDR2 YENEEA. This CDR3 is built from 15 residues. Trimming removed 3 bases from V and 6 bases from J, with 15 bases in between. Written as DNA, the CDR3 is TGTGCCAGCAGCTTCAACTTAGCGGTGGGAAACATTCAGTACTTC. Residues: CASSFNLAVGNIQYF.

This clonotype was found many times. The V and J genes are TRBV6-1 and TRBJ2-5, with 10 nucleotides matching TRBD1. Losses at the gene ends were 7 bases for V and 0 bases for J; bases not matched to a gene: 5. Germline CDR1 reads MNHNS; CDR2 reads SASEGT. This CDR3 comprises 15 residues. The CDR3, as DNA: TGTGCCAGCAAACGGACAGGGGGATACCAAGAGACCCAGTACTTC. Amino acids: CASKRTGGYQETQYF.

The V gene is TRBV11-2, the J gene TRBJ2-7; D possibly corresponds to TRBD2 (6 bases). Per germline, CDR1 SGHAT and CDR2 FQNNGV. The CDR3 sequence is 15 residues long. Trimming pared 0 bases from V and 0 bases from J, leaving 9 bases between. CDR3: CASSLDGDFSYEQYF. In DNA form, the CDR3 reads TGTGCCAGCAGCTTAGACGGGGACTTCTCCTACGAGCAGTACTTC.

This clonotype was seen only a few times. The CDR3 coding sequence is TGTGCCAGCAGCTTGAATGGGGGCGTGGGCAATCAGCCCCAGCATTTT. It codes for CASSLNGGVGNQPQHF. V gene TRBV5-6 combines with J gene TRBJ1-5, with TRBD1 as a possible D gene (6 bases). The CDR3 sequence is 16 residues long. V lost 1 base to trimming and J lost 2 bases, with 13 bases between them. The germline V gene has CDR1 SGHDT and CDR2 YYEEEE.

This clonotype was seen many times. The rearrangement links TRBV28 to TRBJ1-2, with D tentatively TRBD1 (6 bases). This CDR3 contains 14 residues. CDR1 MDHEN and CDR2 SYDVKM come from the germline V gene. V was cut by 6 bases and J by 4 bases, with 15 bases left in between. CDR3 residues: CASSSGQLGYGYTF. CDR3 nucleotide sequence: TGTGCCAGCAGCTCCGGACAGCTGGGCTATGGCTACACCTTC.

This clonotype came up many times. The chain recombines TRBV30 with TRBJ1-2; 8 nucleotides align to TRBD1. With V trimmed by 0 bases and J by 8 bases, 5 bases remained unmatched. The CDR3 totals 13 residues. Germline lookup yields CDR1 GTSNPN and CDR2 SVGIG (reference sequence). CDR3 bases: TGTGCCTGGAGTGTAACACAGGGGGAAGGCTACACCTTC. Its translation: CAWSVTQGEGYTF.

Only a few counts were recorded for this clonotype. The chain joins TRBV11-3 to TRBJ2-2; no reliable D call. Germline CDR1 reads SGHNT; CDR2 reads YENEEA. There are 17 residues in the CDR3. The V and J ends lost 5 bases and 3 bases respectively, with 19 bases between them. This chain's CDR3 is CASSPPGDPAYTGELFF. The CDR3, as DNA: TGTGCCAGCAGCCCCCCAGGTGATCCTGCGTACACCGGGGAGCTGTTTTTT.

The chain employs TRBV9 and TRBJ1-2; no definite D call. The CDR3 contains 17 residues. The germline CDR1 and CDR2 sequences are SGDLS and YYNGEE. V was clipped by 4 bases and J by 0 bases, with 19 bases between them. CDR3 sequence: CASSTTGRVEANYGYTF. CDR3 bases: TGTGCCAGCAGCACCACCGGGAGGGTCGAAGCTAACTATGGCTACACCTTC.

This clonotype was seen more than once but under ten times. This chain uses TRBV30 with TRBJ1-3, with D tentatively TRBD1 (6 bases). The V end was cut by 2 bases, the J end by 2 bases, with 10 bases between. Germline V gene data show CDR1 as GTSNPN and CDR2 as SVGIG (reference sequence). The CDR3 runs 14 residues. CDR3 in amino acids: CAWSQGLPGNTIYF. CDR3 DNA: TGTGCCTGGAGTCAGGGGCTACCTGGAAACACCATATATTTT.

This clonotype was seen a handful of times. V and J are TRBV13 and TRBJ1-3; 7 bases fit TRBD1. The CDR3 loop spans 16 amino acids. Germline V lookup: CDR1 PRHDT, CDR2 FYEKMQ (reference sequence). After removal of 5 bases from V and 5 bases from J, the junction contained 12 bases not matched to a gene. The DNA of the CDR3 is TGTGCCAGCAGCGTAGAGCGAGGGGGCGGAAGAAACACCATATATTTT. Translating it yields CASSVERGGGRNTIYF.

The chain carries TRBV4-1 and TRBJ2-5, with D tentatively TRBD1 (5 bases). The V end lost 4 bases, the J end lost 4 bases, and 19 bases lay between the germline ends. Germline V lookup: CDR1 MGHRA, CDR2 YSYEKL. CDR3 length: 16 residues. CDR3 loop: CASSPIAPGSRETQYF. The CDR3 nucleotides read TGCGCCAGCAGCCCCATCGCCCCAGGGTCAAGAGAGACCCAGTACTTC.